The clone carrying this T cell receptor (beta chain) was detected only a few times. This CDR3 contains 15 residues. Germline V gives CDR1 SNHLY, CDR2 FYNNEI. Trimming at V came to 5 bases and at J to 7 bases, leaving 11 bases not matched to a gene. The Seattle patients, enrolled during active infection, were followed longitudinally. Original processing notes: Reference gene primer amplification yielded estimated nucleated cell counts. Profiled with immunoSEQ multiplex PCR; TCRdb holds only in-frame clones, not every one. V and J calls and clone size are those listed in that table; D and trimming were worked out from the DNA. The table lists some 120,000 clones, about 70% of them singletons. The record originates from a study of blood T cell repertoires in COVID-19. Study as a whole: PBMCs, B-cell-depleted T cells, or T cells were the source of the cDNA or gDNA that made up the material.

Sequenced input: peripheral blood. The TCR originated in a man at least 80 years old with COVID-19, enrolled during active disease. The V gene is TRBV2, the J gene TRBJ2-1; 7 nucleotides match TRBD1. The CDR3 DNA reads TGTGCCAGCAGTCATTATCAGGGGGATTATAATGAGCAGTTCTTC. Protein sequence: CASSHYQGDYNEQFF. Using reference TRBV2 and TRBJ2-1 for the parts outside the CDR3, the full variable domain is EPEVTQTPSHQVTQMGQEVILRCVPISNHLYFYWYRQILGQKVEFLVSFYNNEISEKSEIFDDQFSVERPDGSNFTLKIRSTKLEDSAMYFCASSHYQGDYNEQFFGPGTRLTVL.